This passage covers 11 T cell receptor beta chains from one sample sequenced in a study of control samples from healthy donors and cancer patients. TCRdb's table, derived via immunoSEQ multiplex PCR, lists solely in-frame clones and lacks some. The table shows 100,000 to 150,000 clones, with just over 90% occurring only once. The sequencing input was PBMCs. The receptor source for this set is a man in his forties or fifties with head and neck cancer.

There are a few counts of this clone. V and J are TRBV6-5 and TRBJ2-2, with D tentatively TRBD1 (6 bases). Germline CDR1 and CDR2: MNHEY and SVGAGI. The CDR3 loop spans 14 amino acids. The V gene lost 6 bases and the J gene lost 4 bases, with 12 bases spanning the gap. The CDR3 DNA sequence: TGTGCCAGCAGGACGGACAGCCCCACCGGGGAGCTGTTTTTT. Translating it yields CASRTDSPTGELFF.

CDR3 amino acids: CASRLTGGFYEKLFF. The CDR3 DNA is TGTGCCAGCAGGTTGACAGGGGGCTTTTATGAAAAACTGTTTTTT. V is TRBV6-6 and J is TRBJ1-4, with TRBD1 matching over 10 bases. This CDR3 comprises 15 residues. The V and J ends lost 6 bases and 6 bases, in that order; junction bases with no gene match: 7. Germline lookup yields CDR1 MNHNY and CDR2 SVGAGI (reference sequence).

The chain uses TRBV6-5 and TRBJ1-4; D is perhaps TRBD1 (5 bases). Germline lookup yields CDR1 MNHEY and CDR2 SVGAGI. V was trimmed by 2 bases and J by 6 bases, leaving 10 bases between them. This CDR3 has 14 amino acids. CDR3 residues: CASSYGVGDEKLFF. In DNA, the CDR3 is TGTGCCAGCAGTTACGGGGTGGGGGATGAAAAACTGTTTTTT.

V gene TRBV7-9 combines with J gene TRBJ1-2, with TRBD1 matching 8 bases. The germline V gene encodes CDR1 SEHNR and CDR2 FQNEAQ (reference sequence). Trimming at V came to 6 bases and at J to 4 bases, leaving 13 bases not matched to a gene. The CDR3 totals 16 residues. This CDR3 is CASSSGGRDGGYGYTF. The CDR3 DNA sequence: TGTGCCAGCAGTTCAGGGGGCAGGGACGGAGGCTATGGCTACACCTTC.

The CDR3 region has the DNA TGTGCCAGCTCACCCGGGACGGAACCCTATGGCTACACCTTC. Protein: CASSPGTEPYGYTF. The chain couples TRBV18 to TRBJ1-2; D possibly corresponds to TRBD1 (5 bases). This CDR3 is 14 amino acids long. The V and J ends lost 3 bases and 4 bases respectively, with 12 bases between them. Looked up from germline, CDR1 is KGHSH and CDR2 is LQKENI.

As DNA, the CDR3 is TGTGCCAGCAGTGCAAACGGACAGCCGAACACTGAAGCTTTCTTT. This encodes CASSANGQPNTEAFF. This sequence joins TRBV25-1 and TRBJ1-1, with D possibly being TRBD1 (6 bases). The V end was cut by 4 bases, the J end by 1 base, with 13 bases between. The V gene's germline CDR1 is MGHDK and CDR2 SYGVNS. CDR3 length: 15 amino acids.

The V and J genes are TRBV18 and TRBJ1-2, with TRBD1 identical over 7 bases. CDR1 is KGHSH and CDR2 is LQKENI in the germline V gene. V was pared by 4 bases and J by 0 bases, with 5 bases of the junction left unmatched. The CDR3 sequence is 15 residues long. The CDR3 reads CASSHGQESNYGYTF. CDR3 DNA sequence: TGTGCCAGCTCACACGGACAGGAATCTAACTATGGCTACACCTTC.

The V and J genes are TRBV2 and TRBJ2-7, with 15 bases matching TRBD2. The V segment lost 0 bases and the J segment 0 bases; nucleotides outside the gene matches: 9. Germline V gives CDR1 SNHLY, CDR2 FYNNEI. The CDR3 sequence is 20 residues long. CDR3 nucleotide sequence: TGTGCCAGCAGTGAAGCGGGGACTAGCGGGGGGCGAAGGAGCTCCTACGAGCAGTACTTC. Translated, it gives CASSEAGTSGGRRSSYEQYF. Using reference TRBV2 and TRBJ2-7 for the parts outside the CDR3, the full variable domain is EPEVTQTPSHQVTQMGQEVILRCVPISNHLYFYWYRQILGQKVEFLVSFYNNEISEKSEIFDDQFSVERPDGSNFTLKIRSTKLEDSAMYFCASSEAGTSGGRRSSYEQYFGPGTRLTVT.

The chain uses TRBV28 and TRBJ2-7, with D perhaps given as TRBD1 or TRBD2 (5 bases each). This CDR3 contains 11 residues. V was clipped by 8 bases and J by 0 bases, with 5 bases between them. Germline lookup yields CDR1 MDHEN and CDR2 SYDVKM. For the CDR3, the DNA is TGTGCCAGCGGGGGCTCCTACGAGCAGTACTTC. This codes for CASGGSYEQYF. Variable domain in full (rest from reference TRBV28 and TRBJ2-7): DVKVTQSSRYLVKRTGEKVFLECVQDMDHENMFWYRQDPGLGLRLIYFSYDVKMKEKGDIPEGYSVSREKKERFSLILESASTNQTSMYLCASGGSYEQYFGPGTRLTVT.

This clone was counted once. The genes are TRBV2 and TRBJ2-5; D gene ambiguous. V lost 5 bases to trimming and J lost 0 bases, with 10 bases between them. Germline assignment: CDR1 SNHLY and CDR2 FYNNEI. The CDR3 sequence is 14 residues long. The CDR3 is CASSNPLYQETQYF. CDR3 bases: TGTGCCAGCAGTAACCCCTTGTACCAAGAGACCCAGTACTTC.

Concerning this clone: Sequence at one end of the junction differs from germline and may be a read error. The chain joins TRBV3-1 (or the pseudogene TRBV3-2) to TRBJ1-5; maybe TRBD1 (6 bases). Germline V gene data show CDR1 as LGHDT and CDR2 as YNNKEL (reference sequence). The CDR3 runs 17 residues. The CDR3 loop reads CASSPRRGARNQPQLSF. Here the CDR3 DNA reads TGTGCCAGCAGCCCCCGACGGGGGGCGCGGAATCAGCCCCAGTTGAGCTTT.